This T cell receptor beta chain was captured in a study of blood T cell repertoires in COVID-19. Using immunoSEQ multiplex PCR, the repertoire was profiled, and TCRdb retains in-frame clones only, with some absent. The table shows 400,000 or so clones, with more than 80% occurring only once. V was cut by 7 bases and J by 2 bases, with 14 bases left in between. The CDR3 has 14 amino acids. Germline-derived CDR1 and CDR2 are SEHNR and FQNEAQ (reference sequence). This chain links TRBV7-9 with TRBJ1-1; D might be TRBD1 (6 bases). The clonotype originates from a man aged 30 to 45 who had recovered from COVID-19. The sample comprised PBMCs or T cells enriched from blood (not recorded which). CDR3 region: CASNRQVVNTEAFF. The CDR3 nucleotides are TGTGCCAGCAACAGACAGGTAGTAAACACTGAAGCTTTCTTT. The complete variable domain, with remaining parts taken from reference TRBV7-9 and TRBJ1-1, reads DTGVSQNPRHKITKRGQNVTFRCDPISEHNRLYWYRQTLGQGPEFLTYFQNEAQLEKSRLLSDRFSAERPKGSFSTLEIQRTEQGDSAMYLCASNRQVVNTEAFFGQGTRLTVV.